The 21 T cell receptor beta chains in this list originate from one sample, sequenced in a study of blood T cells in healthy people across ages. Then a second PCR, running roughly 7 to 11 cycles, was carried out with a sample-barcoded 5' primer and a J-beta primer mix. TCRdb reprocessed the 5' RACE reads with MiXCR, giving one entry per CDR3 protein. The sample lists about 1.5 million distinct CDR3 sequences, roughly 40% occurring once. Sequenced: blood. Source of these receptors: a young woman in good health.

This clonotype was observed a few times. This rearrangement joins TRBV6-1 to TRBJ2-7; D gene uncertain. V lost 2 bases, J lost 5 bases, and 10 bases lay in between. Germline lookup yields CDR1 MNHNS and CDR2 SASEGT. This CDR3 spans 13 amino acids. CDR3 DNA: TGTGCCAGCAGTGAACCTCCAGTGAACGAGCAGTACTTC. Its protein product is CASSEPPVNEQYF.

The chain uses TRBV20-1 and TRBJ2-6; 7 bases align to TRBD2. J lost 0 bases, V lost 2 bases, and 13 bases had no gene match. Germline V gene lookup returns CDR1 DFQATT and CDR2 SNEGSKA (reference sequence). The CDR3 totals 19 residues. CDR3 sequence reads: CSARRPPGGGDSGANVLTF. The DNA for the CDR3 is TGCAGTGCTAGACGTCCCCCGGGTGGGGGGGACTCTGGGGCCAACGTCCTGACTTTC.

The CDR3 DNA is TGTGCCAGCAGTGTATACAGGAACTACGAGCAGTACTTC. Its protein is CASSVYRNYEQYF. The chain joins TRBV6-1 to TRBJ2-7; D might be TRBD1 (5 bases). CDR3 length equals 13 residues. Trimming pared 4 bases from V and 3 bases from J, leaving 10 bases between. The germline gives CDR1 MNHNS, CDR2 SASEGT.

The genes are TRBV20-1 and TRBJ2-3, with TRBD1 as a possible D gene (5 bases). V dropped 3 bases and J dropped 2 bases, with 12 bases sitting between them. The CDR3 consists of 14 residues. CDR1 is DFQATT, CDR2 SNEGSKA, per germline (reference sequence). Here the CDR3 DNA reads TGCAGTGCTAGGGACATCCGACTCACAGATACGCAGTATTTT. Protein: CSARDIRLTDTQYF.

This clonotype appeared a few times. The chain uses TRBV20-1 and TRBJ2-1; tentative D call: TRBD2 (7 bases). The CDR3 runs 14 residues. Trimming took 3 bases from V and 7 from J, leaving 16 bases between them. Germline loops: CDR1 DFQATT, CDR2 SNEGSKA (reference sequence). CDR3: CSASGGGPLNEQFF. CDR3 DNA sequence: TGCAGTGCTAGTGGGGGGGGCCCTTTAAATGAGCAGTTCTTC.

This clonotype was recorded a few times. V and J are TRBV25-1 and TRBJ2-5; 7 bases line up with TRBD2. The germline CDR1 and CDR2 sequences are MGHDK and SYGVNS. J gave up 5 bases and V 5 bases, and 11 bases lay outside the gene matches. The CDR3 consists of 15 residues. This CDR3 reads CASSIGGDFFETQYF. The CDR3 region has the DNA TGTGCCAGCAGTATTGGGGGGGACTTCTTCGAGACCCAGTACTTC.

The CDR3 bases are TGTGCCAGCAGTGACAACGGACTAGCGGATACGCAGTATTTT. This encodes CASSDNGLADTQYF. The rearrangement joins TRBV6-1 to TRBJ2-3; 9 bases are shared with TRBD2. V dropped 3 bases and J dropped 6; count of bases not matched to a gene: 4. The CDR3 sequence is 14 residues long. Per the germline V gene, CDR1 is MNHNS and CDR2 is SASEGT.

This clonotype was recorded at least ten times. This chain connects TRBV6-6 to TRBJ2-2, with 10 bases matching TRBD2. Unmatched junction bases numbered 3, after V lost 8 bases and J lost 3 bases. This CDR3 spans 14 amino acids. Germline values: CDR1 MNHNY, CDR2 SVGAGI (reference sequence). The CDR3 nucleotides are TGTGCCAGCGTAGGGACTAGCGACACCGGGGAGCTGTTTTTT. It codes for CASVGTSDTGELFF.

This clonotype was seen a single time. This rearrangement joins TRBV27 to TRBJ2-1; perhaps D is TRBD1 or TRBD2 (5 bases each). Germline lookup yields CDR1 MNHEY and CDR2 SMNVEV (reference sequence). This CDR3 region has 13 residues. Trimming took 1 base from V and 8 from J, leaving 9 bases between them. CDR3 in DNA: TGTGCCAGCAGTTTATGGGGGTCGTATGAGCAGTTCTTC. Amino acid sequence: CASSLWGSYEQFF.

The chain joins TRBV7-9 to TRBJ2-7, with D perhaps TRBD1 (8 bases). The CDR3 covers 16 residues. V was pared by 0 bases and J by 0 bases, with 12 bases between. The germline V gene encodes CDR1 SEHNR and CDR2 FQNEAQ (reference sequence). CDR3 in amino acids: CASSLARGTGSYEQYF. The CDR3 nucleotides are TGTGCCAGCAGCTTAGCGCGGGGGACAGGCTCCTACGAGCAGTACTTC.

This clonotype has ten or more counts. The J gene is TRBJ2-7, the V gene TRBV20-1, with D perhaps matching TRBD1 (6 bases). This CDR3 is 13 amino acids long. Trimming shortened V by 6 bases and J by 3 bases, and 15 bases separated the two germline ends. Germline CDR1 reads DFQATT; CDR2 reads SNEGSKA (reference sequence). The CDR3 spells CSAQYRDLYEQYF. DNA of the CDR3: TGCAGTGCCCAATACAGGGACCTCTACGAGCAGTACTTC.

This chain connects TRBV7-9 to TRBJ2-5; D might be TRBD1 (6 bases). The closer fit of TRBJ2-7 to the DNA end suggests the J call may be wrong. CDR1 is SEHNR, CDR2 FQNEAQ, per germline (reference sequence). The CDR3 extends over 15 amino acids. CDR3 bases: TGTGCCAGCAGCTTTAACCGGGACACCGCCTACGAGCAGTACTTC. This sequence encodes CASSFNRDTAYEQYF.

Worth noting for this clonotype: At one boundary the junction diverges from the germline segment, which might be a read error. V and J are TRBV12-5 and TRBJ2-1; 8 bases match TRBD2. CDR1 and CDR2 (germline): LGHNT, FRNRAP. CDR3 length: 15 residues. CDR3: CTSGLGQREPYEQFF. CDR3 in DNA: TGTACTAGTGGTTTGGGCCAGCGGGAGCCGTATGAGCAGTTCTTC.

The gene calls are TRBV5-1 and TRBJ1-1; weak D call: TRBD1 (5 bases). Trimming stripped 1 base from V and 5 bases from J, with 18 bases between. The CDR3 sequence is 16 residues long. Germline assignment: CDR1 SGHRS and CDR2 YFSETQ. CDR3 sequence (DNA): TGCGCCAGCAGCTTGTCTGGGGCAGGTGTCACTACTGAAGCTTTCTTT. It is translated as CASSLSGAGVTTEAFF.

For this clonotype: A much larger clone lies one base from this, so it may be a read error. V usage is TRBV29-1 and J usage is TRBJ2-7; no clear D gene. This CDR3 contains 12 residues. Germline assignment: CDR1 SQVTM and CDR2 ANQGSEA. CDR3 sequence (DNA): TGCAACGCAACGGGCCTCTCCTACGAGCAGTACTTC. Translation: CNATGLSYEQYF.

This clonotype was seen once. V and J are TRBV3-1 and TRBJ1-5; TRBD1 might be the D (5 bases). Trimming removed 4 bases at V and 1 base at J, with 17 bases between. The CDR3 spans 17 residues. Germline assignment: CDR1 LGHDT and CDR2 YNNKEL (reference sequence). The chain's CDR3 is CASSPGAGPFSNQPQHF. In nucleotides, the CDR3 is TGTGCCAGCAGCCCCGGAGCAGGGCCCTTCAGCAATCAGCCCCAGCATTTT. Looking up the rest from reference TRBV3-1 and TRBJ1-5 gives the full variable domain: DTAVSQTPKYLVTQMGNDKSIKCEQNLGHDTMYWYKQDSKKFLKIMFSYNNKELIINETVPNRFSPKSPDKAHLNLHINSLELGDSAVYFCASSPGAGPFSNQPQHFGDGTRLSIL.

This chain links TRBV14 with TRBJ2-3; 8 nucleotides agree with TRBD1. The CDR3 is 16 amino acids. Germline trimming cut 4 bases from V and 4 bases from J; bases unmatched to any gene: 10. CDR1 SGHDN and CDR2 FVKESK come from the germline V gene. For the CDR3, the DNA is TGTGCCAGCAGCCCCGTAGGGCAGGGGGCGGCAGATACGCAGTATTTT. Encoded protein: CASSPVGQGAADTQYF.

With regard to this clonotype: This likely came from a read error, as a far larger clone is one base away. For the CDR3, the DNA is TGTGCCAGCAGCCGATTCTACGAGCAGTACTTC. Encoded protein: CASSRFYEQYF. The chain uses TRBV3-1 and TRBJ2-4; D is uncertain. The last part of the DNA fits TRBJ2-7 better; the J call may be wrong. Germline V gives CDR1 LGHDT, CDR2 YNNKEL (reference sequence). This CDR3 has 11 residues.

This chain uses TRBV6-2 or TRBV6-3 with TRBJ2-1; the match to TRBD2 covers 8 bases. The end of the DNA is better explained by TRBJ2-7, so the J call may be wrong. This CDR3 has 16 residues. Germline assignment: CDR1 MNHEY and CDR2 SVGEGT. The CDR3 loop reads CASSSPLAGSYNEQYF. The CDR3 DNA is TGTGCCAGCAGCTCACCTCTAGCGGGTTCCTACAATGAGCAGTACTTC.

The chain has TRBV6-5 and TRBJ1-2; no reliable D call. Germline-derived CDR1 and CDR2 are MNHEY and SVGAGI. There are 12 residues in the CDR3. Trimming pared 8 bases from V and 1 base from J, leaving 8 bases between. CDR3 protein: CASRRVNYGYTF. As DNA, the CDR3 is TGTGCCAGCCGGAGGGTTAACTATGGCTACACCTTC.

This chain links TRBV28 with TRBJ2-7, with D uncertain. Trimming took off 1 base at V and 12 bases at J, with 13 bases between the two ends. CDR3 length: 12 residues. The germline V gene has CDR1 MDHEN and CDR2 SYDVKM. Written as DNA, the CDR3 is TGTGCCAGCAGTTTATTTTTACGCGAGTGGTACTTC. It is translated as CASSLFLREWYF.